This T cell receptor (beta chain) is drawn from a study of blood T cells in healthy people across ages. This clonotype was seen a handful of times. A clone one base away is much larger, so this may be a read error. The authors ran a second PCR of 7 to 11 cycles using a sample-barcoded 5' primer and a J-beta primer mix. TCRdb reprocessed the 5' RACE reads via MiXCR and lists one record per CDR3 protein. In the table there are approximately 940,000 distinct CDR3 sequences, around 49% of which are singletons. The germline gives CDR1 SQVTM, CDR2 ANQGSEA. CDR3 length: 12 residues. The V segment lost 7 bases and the J segment 7 bases; nucleotides outside the gene matches: 7.

The receptor was derived from a man aged 30-40 years in good health. The chain employs TRBV29-1 and TRBJ2-7; the match to TRBD1 covers 10 bases. The sequenced sample consisted of blood. CDR3 amino acids: CSGDRGRNEQYF. CDR3 nucleotides: TGCAGCGGGGACAGGGGAAGAAATGAGCAGTACTTC.